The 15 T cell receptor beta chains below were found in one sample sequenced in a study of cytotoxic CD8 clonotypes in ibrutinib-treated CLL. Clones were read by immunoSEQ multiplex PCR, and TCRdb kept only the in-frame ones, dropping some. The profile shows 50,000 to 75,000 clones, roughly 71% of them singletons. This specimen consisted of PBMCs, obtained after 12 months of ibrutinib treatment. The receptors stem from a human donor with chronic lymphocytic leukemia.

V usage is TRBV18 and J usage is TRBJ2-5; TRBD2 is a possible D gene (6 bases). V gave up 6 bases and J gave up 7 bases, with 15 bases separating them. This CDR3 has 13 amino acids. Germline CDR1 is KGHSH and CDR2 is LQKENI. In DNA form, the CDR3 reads TGTGCCAGCTCCACGGGGGATCCGGGGACCCAGTACTTC. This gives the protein CASSTGDPGTQYF.

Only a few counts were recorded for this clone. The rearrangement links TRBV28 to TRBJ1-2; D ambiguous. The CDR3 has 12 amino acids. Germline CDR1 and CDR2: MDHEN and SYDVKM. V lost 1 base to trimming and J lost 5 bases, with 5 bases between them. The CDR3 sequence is CASSLSRYGYTF. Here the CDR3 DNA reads TGTGCCAGCAGTTTATCTCGTTATGGCTACACCTTC.

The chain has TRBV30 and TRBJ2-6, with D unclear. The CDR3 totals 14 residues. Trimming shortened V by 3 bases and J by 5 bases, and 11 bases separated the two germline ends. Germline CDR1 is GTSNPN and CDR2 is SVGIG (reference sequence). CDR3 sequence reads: CAWRGSLRANVLTF. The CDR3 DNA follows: TGTGCCTGGAGGGGCAGCCTTAGGGCCAACGTCCTGACTTTC.

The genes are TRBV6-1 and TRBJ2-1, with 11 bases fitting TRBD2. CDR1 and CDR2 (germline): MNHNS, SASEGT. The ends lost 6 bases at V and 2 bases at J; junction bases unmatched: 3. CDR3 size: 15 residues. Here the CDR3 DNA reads TGTGCCAGCAGACCGACTAGCGGGACCTACAATGAGCAGTTCTTC. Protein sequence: CASRPTSGTYNEQFF.

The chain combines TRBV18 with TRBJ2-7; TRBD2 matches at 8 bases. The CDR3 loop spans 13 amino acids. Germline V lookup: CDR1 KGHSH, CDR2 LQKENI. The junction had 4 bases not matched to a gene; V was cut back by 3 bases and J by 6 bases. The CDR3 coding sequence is TGTGCCAGCTCACCCGGACTAGCCGCCGAGCAGTACTTC. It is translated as CASSPGLAAEQYF.

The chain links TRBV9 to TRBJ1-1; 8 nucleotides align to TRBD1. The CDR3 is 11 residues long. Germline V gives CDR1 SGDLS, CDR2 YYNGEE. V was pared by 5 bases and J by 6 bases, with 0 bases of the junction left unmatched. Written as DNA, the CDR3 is TGTGCCAGCAGACAGGGGGCTGAAGCTTTCTTT. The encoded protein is CASRQGAEAFF.

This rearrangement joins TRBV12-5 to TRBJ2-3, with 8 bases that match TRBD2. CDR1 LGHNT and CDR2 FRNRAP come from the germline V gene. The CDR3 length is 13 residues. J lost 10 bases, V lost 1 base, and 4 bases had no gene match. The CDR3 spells CASGLGGTSAQYF. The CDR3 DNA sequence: TGTGCTAGTGGTTTGGGAGGGACTAGTGCGCAGTATTTT.

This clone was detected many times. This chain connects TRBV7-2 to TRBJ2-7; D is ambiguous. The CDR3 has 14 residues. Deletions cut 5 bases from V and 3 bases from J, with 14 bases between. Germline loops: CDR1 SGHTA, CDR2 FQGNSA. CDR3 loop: CASSPGQEFYEQYF. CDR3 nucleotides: TGTGCCAGCAGCCCCGGGCAGGAGTTCTACGAGCAGTACTTC.

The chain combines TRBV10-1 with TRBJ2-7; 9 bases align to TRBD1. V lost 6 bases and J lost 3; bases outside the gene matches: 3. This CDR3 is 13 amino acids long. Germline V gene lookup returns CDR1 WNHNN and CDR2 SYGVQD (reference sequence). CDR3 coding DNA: TGCGCCAGCAGCGGGACAGGGCTCTACGAGCAGTACTTC. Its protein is CASSGTGLYEQYF.

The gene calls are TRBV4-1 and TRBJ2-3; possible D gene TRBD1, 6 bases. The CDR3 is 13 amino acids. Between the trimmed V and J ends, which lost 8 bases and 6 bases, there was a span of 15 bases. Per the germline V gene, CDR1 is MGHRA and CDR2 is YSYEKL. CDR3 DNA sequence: TGCGCCAGCGGGCCAGGGGCCGCCGATACGCAGTATTTT. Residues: CASGPGAADTQYF.

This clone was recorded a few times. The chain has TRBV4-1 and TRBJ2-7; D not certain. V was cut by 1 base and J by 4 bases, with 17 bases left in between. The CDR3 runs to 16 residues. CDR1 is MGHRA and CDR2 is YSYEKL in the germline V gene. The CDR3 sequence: CASSQVYESQRYEQYF. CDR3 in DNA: TGCGCCAGCAGCCAAGTTTACGAGTCCCAACGGTACGAGCAGTACTTC.

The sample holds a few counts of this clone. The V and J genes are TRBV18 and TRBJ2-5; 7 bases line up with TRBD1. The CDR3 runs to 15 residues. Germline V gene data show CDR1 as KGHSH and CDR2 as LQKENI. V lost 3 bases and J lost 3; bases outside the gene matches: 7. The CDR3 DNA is TGTGCCAGCTCACCGCGAACAGGGGTTAAAGAGACCCAGTACTTC. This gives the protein CASSPRTGVKETQYF.

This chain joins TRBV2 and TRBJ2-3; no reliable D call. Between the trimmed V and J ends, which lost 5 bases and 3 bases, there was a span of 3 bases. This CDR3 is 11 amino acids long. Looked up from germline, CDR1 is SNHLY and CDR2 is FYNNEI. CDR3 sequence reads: CASSLTDTQYF. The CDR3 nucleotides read TGTGCCAGCAGTCTAACAGATACGCAGTATTTT.

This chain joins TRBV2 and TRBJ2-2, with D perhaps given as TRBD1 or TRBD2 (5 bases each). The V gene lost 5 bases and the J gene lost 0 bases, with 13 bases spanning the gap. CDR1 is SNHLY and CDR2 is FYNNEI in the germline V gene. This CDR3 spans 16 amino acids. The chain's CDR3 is CASSPTRGANTGELFF. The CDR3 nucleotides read TGTGCCAGCAGTCCAACTAGGGGTGCGAACACCGGGGAGCTGTTTTTT.

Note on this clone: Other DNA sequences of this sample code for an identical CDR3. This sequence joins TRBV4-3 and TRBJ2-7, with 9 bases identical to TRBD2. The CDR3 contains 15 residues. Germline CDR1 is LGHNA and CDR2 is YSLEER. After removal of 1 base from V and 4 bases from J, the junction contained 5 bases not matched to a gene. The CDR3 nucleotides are TGCGCCAGCAGCCAAGGGTTAGCGGGGGCTTACGAGCAGTACTTC. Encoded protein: CASSQGLAGAYEQYF.